These T cell receptor beta chains were read from a single sample in a study of blood T cell repertoires in COVID-19. TCRdb's copy holds only in-frame clones and misses some; the assay was immunoSEQ multiplex PCR. The table lists 200,000 to 250,000 clones, 85% of them singletons. Sequencing used PBMCs or T cells enriched from blood (not recorded which). Receptors were obtained from a man in his forties who had recovered from COVID-19. Each CDR3 is given with its conserved first and last residue. The D gene is left open where the match is weak. Only part of the rows carry a size: once, few, many, or a class if the clone is expanded.

CDR3aa,CDR3nt,j_gene,v_gene,d_gene,abundance
CASSPLQGNTEAFF,TGTGCCAGCAGCCCCTTGCAGGGGAACACTGAAGCTTTCTTT,TRBJ1-1,TRBV3-1/TRBV3-2,.,.
CASSQGPSSGQETQYF,TGTGCCAGCAGCCAAGGTCCTTCTAGCGGGCAAGAGACCCAGTACTTC,TRBJ2-5,TRBV3-1/TRBV3-2,TRBD2,.
CASSLSIRYEQYF,TGTGCCAGCAGCTTATCAATCAGATACGAGCAGTACTTC,TRBJ2-7,TRBV7-2,.,.
CASSPGQIYEQYF,TGTGCCAGTAGCCCGGGACAAATCTACGAGCAGTACTTC,TRBJ2-7,TRBV19,.,once
CASSQETEGETQYF,TGCGCCAGCAGCCAAGAGACTGAGGGAGAGACCCAGTACTTC,TRBJ2-5,TRBV4-1,.,.
CASMGQNYGYTF,TGTGCCAGCATGGGACAAAACTATGGCTACACCTTC,TRBJ1-2,TRBV5-5,.,.
CASRTSGGSYEQYF,TGTGCCAGCAGGACCTCCGGGGGCTCCTACGAGCAGTACTTC,TRBJ2-7,TRBV13,.,.
CASSRDRGMGEAFF,TGTGCCAGCAGCCGAGACAGGGGAATGGGTGAAGCTTTCTTT,TRBJ1-1,TRBV3-1/TRBV3-2,TRBD1,few
CASSTDREDSYNEQFF,TGTGCCAGTAGTACCGACCGGGAGGACTCCTACAATGAGCAGTTCTTC,TRBJ2-1,TRBV19,TRBD2,.
CASSYSGTANSPLHF,TGTGCCAGCAGTTACTCAGGGACAGCCAATTCACCCCTCCACTTT,TRBJ1-6,TRBV6-5,TRBD1,.
CASSPGVTGEGLWNEQFF,TGTGCCAGCAGCCCAGGGGTTACGGGGGAGGGCCTGTGGAATGAGCAGTTCTTC,TRBJ2-1,TRBV3-1/TRBV3-2,.,.
CASSRASGYEQYF,TGTGCCAGCAGCCGGGCTAGCGGTTACGAGCAGTACTTC,TRBJ2-7,TRBV12-3/TRBV12-4,TRBD2,.
CASSVSGKDHTQYF,TGTGCCAGCAGCGTTAGCGGGAAAGACCATACGCAGTATTTT,TRBJ2-3,TRBV9,TRBD2,.
CASSLSFSFNEQYF,TGTGCCAGCAGTTTGTCCTTTAGTTTCAACGAGCAGTACTTC,TRBJ2-7,TRBV27,.,.
CSVQTGTHTGELFF,TGCAGCGTCCAAACCGGGACACACACCGGGGAGCTGTTTTTT,TRBJ2-2,TRBV29-1,.,.
CASSGDRSPYEQYF,TGTGCCAGCAGCGGGGACAGGTCCCCCTACGAGCAGTACTTC,TRBJ2-7,TRBV5-4,TRBD1,.
CASSLRTGISGANVLTF,TGCGCCAGCAGCTTACGGACAGGGATCTCTGGGGCCAACGTCCTGACTTTC,TRBJ2-6,TRBV5-1,TRBD1,.
CASSQDGTSGTDTQYF,TGTGCCAGCAGCCAAGATGGGACTAGCGGCACAGATACGCAGTATTTT,TRBJ2-3,TRBV3-1/TRBV3-2,TRBD2,.
CASSGWAQETQYF,TGTGCCAGCAGCGGTTGGGCCCAAGAGACCCAGTACTTC,TRBJ2-5,TRBV9,.,.
CASSISGRERGQPQHF,TGTGCCAGTAGTATATCCGGTAGGGAGAGAGGGCAGCCCCAGCATTTT,TRBJ1-5,TRBV19,.,.
CASSALGRVTGELFF,TGTGCCAGCAGCGCCCTTGGTCGGGTCACCGGGGAGCTGTTTTTT,TRBJ2-2,TRBV28,.,.
CSVPGTSFETQYF,TGCAGCGTTCCCGGGACTAGCTTCGAGACCCAGTACTTC,TRBJ2-5,TRBV29-1,TRBD2,.
CASSPGGAAGYGYTF,TGTGCCAGTAGCCCGGGGGGGGCTGCGGGCTATGGCTACACCTTC,TRBJ1-2,TRBV19,.,.
CASSLGSSGREETQYF,TGTGCCAGCAGCTTAGGCTCTAGCGGGAGGGAAGAGACCCAGTACTTC,TRBJ2-5,TRBV7-6,TRBD2,.
CASSYQGSGQPQHF,TGTGCCAGCAGTTATCAGGGCTCGGGTCAGCCCCAGCATTTT,TRBJ1-5,TRBV6-2/TRBV6-3,.,.
CASSVRFWAGGTYEQYF,TGCGCCAGCAGTGTAAGGTTTTGGGCAGGGGGGACCTACGAGCAGTACTTC,TRBJ2-7,TRBV10-1,.,.
CASSFTAGYGYTF,TGTGCCAGCAGCTTTACCGCGGGGTATGGCTACACCTTC,TRBJ1-2,TRBV27,.,.
CASSPPRARGRGEAFF,TGTGCCAGTAGTCCTCCACGAGCCAGGGGGCGGGGGGAAGCTTTCTTT,TRBJ1-1,TRBV19,TRBD1,.
CASSFQGLSGQPQHF,TGTGCCAGCAGTTTTCAGGGGCTCTCAGGACAGCCCCAGCATTTT,TRBJ1-5,TRBV6-5,.,.